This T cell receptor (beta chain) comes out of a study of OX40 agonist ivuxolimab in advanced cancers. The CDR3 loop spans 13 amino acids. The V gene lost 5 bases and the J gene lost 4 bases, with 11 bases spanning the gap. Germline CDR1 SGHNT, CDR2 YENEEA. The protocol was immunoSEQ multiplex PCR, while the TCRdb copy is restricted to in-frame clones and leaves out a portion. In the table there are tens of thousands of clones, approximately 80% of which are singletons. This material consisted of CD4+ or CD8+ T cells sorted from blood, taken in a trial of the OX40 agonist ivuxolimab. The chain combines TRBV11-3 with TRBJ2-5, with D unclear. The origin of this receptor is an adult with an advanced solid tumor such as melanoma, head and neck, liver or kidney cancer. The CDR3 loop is CASSPGSGETQYF. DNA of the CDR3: TGTGCCAGCAGCCCCGGATCAGGAGAGACCCAGTACTTC. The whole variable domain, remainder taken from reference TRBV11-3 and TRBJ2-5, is EAGVVQSPRYKIIEKKQPVAFWCNPISGHNTLYWYLQNLGQGPELLIRYENEEAVDDSQLPKDRFSAERLKGVDSTLKIQPAELGDSAVYLCASSPGSGETQYFGPGTRLLVL.